This T cell receptor (beta chain) was captured by sequencing in a study of blood T cells in healthy people across ages. The CDR3 runs 14 residues. Germline V gene sequence: CDR1 SGHNT, CDR2 YYREEE (reference sequence). PCR was performed a second time for roughly 6 to 12 cycles using a sample-barcoded 5' primer and a J-beta primer mix. TCRdb passed the 5' RACE reads through MiXCR, listing each CDR3 protein once. The sample has 600,000 to 1,000,000 distinct CDR3 sequences; roughly 60% are singletons. Turning to this clonotype: Its antigen remains unidentified.

Study-wide points: Estimates drawn from one million T cells were deemed to understate diversity. The long-lived group displayed more naive CD4+ cells, plus higher diversity, than the aged donors did.

The chain is built from TRBV5-4 and TRBJ2-7; 7 nucleotides agree with TRBD1. The last part of the DNA fits TRBJ2-5 better; the J call may be wrong. The sequenced material came from blood. This TCR was recovered from a man aged 25-40 years in good health. CDR3 nucleotides: TGTGCCAGCAACAACCGGGACAGCGGAGAGACCCAGTACTTC. Translated, it gives CASNNRDSGETQYF.